This T cell receptor (beta chain) appears in the sequencing data of a study of blood T cell repertoires in COVID-19. Study as a whole: Samples taken during acute and convalescent COVID-19 were collected in the United States, Italy and Spain.

Germline V gene lookup returns CDR1 LNHDA and CDR2 SQIVND (reference sequence). The CDR3 is 14 residues long. The V and J ends lost 6 bases and 8 bases, in that order; junction bases with no gene match: 8. Generated by immunoSEQ multiplex PCR, the TCRdb table keeps only in-frame clones and is missing some. The sample shows 150,000 or so clones, roughly four fifths of them seen only once. The origin of this receptor is a human donor in a cohort sampled during active COVID-19. The chain is built from TRBV19 and TRBJ2-5, with 11 bases that match TRBD2. Sequenced: peripheral blood. The CDR3 protein is CASSGVAGGETQYF. The CDR3, as DNA: TGTGCCAGTAGCGGGGTAGCGGGAGGGGAAACCCAGTACTTC.